Following are 28 T cell receptor beta chains from one sample sequenced in a study of T cell changes during pregnancy in multiple sclerosis. Using immunoSEQ multiplex PCR, the repertoire was profiled, and TCRdb retains in-frame clones only, with some absent. The table shows fewer than 60,000 clones, with approximately 95% occurring only once. The specimen comprised CD8+ T cells from peripheral blood mononuclear cells, sampled in the first trimester of pregnancy. The receptors originated from a female donor with multiple sclerosis, enrolled in a pregnancy study.

The rearrangement uses TRBV19 and TRBJ2-1, with D possibly matching TRBD1 (5 bases). The CDR3 sequence is 12 residues long. The V and J ends lost 8 bases and 9 bases respectively, with 14 bases between them. Looked up from germline, CDR1 is LNHDA and CDR2 is SQIVND (reference sequence). Written as DNA, the CDR3 is TGTGCCAGTGCTCAGGGATTAAGTGAGCAGTTCTTC. Translation: CASAQGLSEQFF.

This chain links TRBV19 with TRBJ2-3, with 11 bases fitting TRBD2. The junction had 5 bases not matched to a gene; V was cut back by 6 bases and J by 3 bases. Germline assignment: CDR1 LNHDA and CDR2 SQIVND (reference sequence). There are 15 residues in the CDR3. CDR3 region: CASSSPSGRTDTQYF. The CDR3 DNA reads TGTGCCAGTAGCTCCCCTAGCGGGAGGACAGATACGCAGTATTTT.

This rearrangement joins TRBV5-1 to TRBJ2-7; D is possibly TRBD1 (6 bases). The CDR3 sequence is 14 residues long. The germline V and J ends were trimmed by 4 bases and 0 bases, with 11 bases remaining between them. Germline-derived CDR1 and CDR2 are SGHRS and YFSETQ. The CDR3 bases are TGCGCCAGCAGCCTAGGACAGAACTCCTACGAGCAGTACTTC. Translation gives CASSLGQNSYEQYF.

The CDR3 loop reads CASTSTGLAGLTSYNEQFF. The CDR3 region has the DNA TGTGCCAGCACTTCGACGGGACTAGCGGGTTTGACCTCCTACAATGAGCAGTTCTTC. The chain carries TRBV27 and TRBJ2-1; 12 bases agree with TRBD2. The CDR3 has 19 residues. CDR1 and CDR2 from the germline V gene are MNHEY and SMNVEV (reference sequence). Trimming removed 7 bases from V and 0 bases from J; junction bases left unmatched: 13.

The J gene is TRBJ2-7, the V gene TRBV4-1; D unresolved. This CDR3 is 15 amino acids long. Trimming shortened V by 0 bases and J by 2 bases, and 11 bases separated the two germline ends. Germline values: CDR1 MGHRA, CDR2 YSYEKL. The DNA for the CDR3 is TGCGCCAGCAGCCAAGATTCAGTCCCAGCCTACGAGCAGTACTTC. Its protein product is CASSQDSVPAYEQYF.

The genes are TRBV5-5 and TRBJ2-7; D possibly corresponds to TRBD1 (6 bases). CDR3 length: 14 residues. Germline CDR1 reads SGHKS; CDR2 reads YYEKEE (reference sequence). Trimming stripped 2 bases from V and 2 bases from J, with 11 bases between. The CDR3 DNA reads TGTGCCAGCAGCTTTACCAGGGGCGCCTACGAGCAGTACTTC. It codes for CASSFTRGAYEQYF.

The CDR3 reads CASSQENSENIQYF. The CDR3 DNA follows: TGTGCCAGCAGCCAAGAAAACAGTGAAAACATTCAGTACTTC. The V and J genes are TRBV14 and TRBJ2-4; D is ambiguous. There are 14 residues in the CDR3. The germline V gene encodes CDR1 SGHDN and CDR2 FVKESK. V was pared by 0 bases and J by 5 bases, with 8 bases between.

This clone was observed a single time. The V gene is TRBV27, the J gene TRBJ2-7; possible D gene TRBD1, 6 bases. Germline-derived CDR1 and CDR2 are MNHEY and SMNVEV (reference sequence). Deletions cut 3 bases from V and 3 bases from J, with 12 bases between. This CDR3 has 14 amino acids. The CDR3 loop is CASSLMQGFYEQYF. In nucleotides, the CDR3 is TGTGCCAGCAGTTTGATGCAGGGGTTCTACGAGCAGTACTTC.

The CDR3 DNA reads as TGTGCCAGCAGCTCCCCGGGTCCCATGAACACTGAAGCTTTCTTT. As protein: CASSSPGPMNTEAFF. The V call is TRBV7-9, the J call TRBJ1-1; D not certain. CDR3 size: 15 residues. V lost 4 bases to trimming and J lost 0 bases, with 12 bases between them. Per the germline V gene, CDR1 is SEHNR and CDR2 is FQNEAQ (reference sequence).

This chain links TRBV4-1 with TRBJ2-7; 8 bases match TRBD1. Per germline, CDR1 MGHRA and CDR2 YSYEKL. The CDR3 runs 13 residues. J lost 5 bases, V lost 8 bases, and 8 bases had no gene match. The CDR3 loop reads CASGTGEGDEQYF. As DNA, the CDR3 is TGCGCCAGCGGGACAGGCGAGGGGGACGAGCAGTACTTC.

Here the CDR3 DNA reads TGCGCCAGCAGCCAAATGACTAGCGGGAGGGAGCAGTTCTTC. It translates to CASSQMTSGREQFF. The rearrangement joins TRBV4-1 to TRBJ2-1; TRBD2 matches at 13 bases. With 2 bases clipped from V and 10 bases from J, the junction kept 2 bases outside the gene matches. The CDR3 loop spans 14 amino acids. CDR1 and CDR2 (germline): MGHRA, YSYEKL.

The rearrangement links TRBV4-1 to TRBJ2-1; D perhaps matches TRBD2 (7 bases). The CDR3 runs 17 residues. CDR1 is MGHRA and CDR2 is YSYEKL in the germline V gene. V dropped 2 bases and J dropped 1 base, with 15 bases sitting between them. The CDR3 DNA reads TGCGCCAGCAGCCAACTGCCGGGGGGCGGGTCCTACAATGAGCAGTTCTTC. Translation gives CASSQLPGGGSYNEQFF.

This chain joins TRBV5-6 and TRBJ1-2; weak D call: TRBD1 (6 bases). This CDR3 spans 14 amino acids. The V end lost 1 base, the J end lost 3 bases, and 10 bases lay between the germline ends. CDR1 and CDR2 from the germline V gene are SGHDT and YYEEEE. For the CDR3, the DNA is TGTGCCAGCAGCTTGAGGGGGTACGACTATGGCTACACCTTC. Its translation is CASSLRGYDYGYTF.

This chain uses TRBV30 with TRBJ2-7; tentative D call: TRBD1 (5 bases). The CDR3 extends over 11 amino acids. CDR1 is GTSNPN and CDR2 is SVGIG in the germline V gene (reference sequence). The V and J ends lost 7 bases and 3 bases respectively, with 10 bases between them. The CDR3 nucleotides are TGTGCCTATGATGACAGCTACGAGCAGTACTTC. Its protein is CAYDDSYEQYF.

This rearrangement joins TRBV2 to TRBJ2-1; D might be TRBD2 (6 bases). This CDR3 has 12 amino acids. The V end was cut by 11 bases, the J end by 1 base, with 9 bases between. Germline assignment: CDR1 SNHLY and CDR2 FYNNEI. For the CDR3, the DNA is TGTGCCGACAGCGGGTCCTACAATGAGCAGTTCTTC. Translating gives CADSGSYNEQFF.

This CDR3 is CASSPLGGMNTEAFF. DNA of the CDR3: TGTGCCAGCAGCCCCCTGGGAGGAATGAACACTGAAGCTTTCTTT. The rearrangement joins TRBV9 to TRBJ1-1; unclear D gene. Between the trimmed V and J ends, which lost 4 bases and 0 bases, there was a span of 13 bases. The CDR3 covers 15 residues. Germline loops: CDR1 SGDLS, CDR2 YYNGEE.

V gene TRBV4-1 combines with J gene TRBJ2-7, with 9 positions matching TRBD2. This CDR3 spans 15 amino acids. J lost 3 bases, V lost 1 base, and 4 bases had no gene match. CDR1 and CDR2 (germline): MGHRA, YSYEKL. The CDR3 DNA is TGCGCCAGCAGCCAAGGGGCTAGCGGGAACTACGAGCAGTACTTC. Translation: CASSQGASGNYEQYF.

This chain connects TRBV7-2 to TRBJ2-7; the match to TRBD2 covers 9 bases. Germline loops: CDR1 SGHTA, CDR2 FQGNSA. The J segment lost 0 bases and the V segment lost 1 base, leaving 7 bases of the junction unmatched. The CDR3 is 17 residues long. Written as DNA, the CDR3 is TGTGCCAGCAGCTTAGTTTTTTTTAGCGGGAGCTCCTACGAGCAGTACTTC. This encodes CASSLVFFSGSSYEQYF.

This clone was detected once. The rearrangement uses TRBV13 and TRBJ2-1; TRBD2 aligns across 16 bases. CDR1 and CDR2 from the germline V gene are PRHDT and FYEKMQ (reference sequence). Trimming took 3 bases from V and 8 from J; bases not matched to a gene: 1. CDR3 length: 15 residues. The CDR3 protein is CASSLGLAGGDEQFF. In DNA form, the CDR3 reads TGTGCCAGCAGCTTGGGACTAGCGGGAGGGGATGAGCAGTTCTTC.

This clone has just one count. The chain carries TRBV12-1 and TRBJ2-3; the D call of TRBD2 is as the table states it, not checked on the DNA. TRBV12-1 is a pseudogene. CDR3 length: 19 amino acids. CDR3 in amino acids: CASSFDPPRREKPTDTQYF. DNA for the CDR3: TGTGCCAGCAGCTTTGATCCCCCTCGGCGGGAGAAGCCCACAGATACGCAGTATTTT.

The chain links TRBV2 to TRBJ2-7; TRBD1 agrees at 9 bases. This CDR3 comprises 15 residues. Germline CDR1 is SNHLY and CDR2 is FYNNEI. Trimming removed 6 bases from V and 2 bases from J; junction bases left unmatched: 8. CDR3 amino acids: CASRLLGQGTYEQYF. The CDR3 DNA follows: TGTGCCAGCAGACTACTGGGACAGGGAACCTACGAGCAGTACTTC.

The rearrangement joins TRBV7-9 to TRBJ2-1; 10 nucleotides align to TRBD2. CDR1 SEHNR and CDR2 FQNEAQ come from the germline V gene (reference sequence). Trimming removed 4 bases from V and 0 bases from J; junction bases left unmatched: 6. The CDR3 loop spans 17 amino acids. For the CDR3, the DNA is TGTGCCAGCAGCTCCCCGGGACTAGCGACCTCCTACAATGAGCAGTTCTTC. Protein sequence: CASSSPGLATSYNEQFF.

The rearrangement joins TRBV9 to TRBJ1-1; D possibly corresponds to TRBD1 (5 bases). There are 13 residues in the CDR3. Per germline, CDR1 SGDLS and CDR2 YYNGEE. Deletions cut 0 bases from V and 6 bases from J, with 9 bases between. CDR3 bases: TGTGCCAGCAGCGTAGCGGGGGTGCCTGAAGCTTTCTTT. Encoded protein: CASSVAGVPEAFF.

The chain is built from TRBV5-6 and TRBJ2-7; 7 nucleotides match TRBD1. V trimming: 3 bases; J trimming: 5 bases; junction bases outside the gene matches: 11. Germline V gene data show CDR1 as SGHDT and CDR2 as YYEEEE. The CDR3 spans 15 residues. The CDR3 is CASSSMTGLANEQYF. The CDR3, as DNA: TGTGCCAGCAGCTCCATGACAGGGTTGGCCAACGAGCAGTACTTC. Supplemented by reference TRBV5-6 and TRBJ2-7, the full variable domain reads DAGVTQSPTHLIKTRGQQVTLRCSPKSGHDTVSWYQQALGQGPQFIFQYYEEEERQRGNFPDRFSGHQFPNYSSELNVNALLLGDSALYLCASSSMTGLANEQYFGPGTRLTVT.

This chain connects TRBV11-2 to TRBJ1-2; no firm D call. The CDR3 is made up of 14 amino acids. V was trimmed by 0 bases and J by 10 bases, leaving 15 bases between them. Germline values: CDR1 SGHAT, CDR2 FQNNGV. CDR3 coding DNA: TGTGCCAGCAGCTTAGATCCGGGAGGGTCCGACTACACCTTC. Its translation: CASSLDPGGSDYTF.

The chain joins TRBV25-1 to TRBJ1-4; D is undetermined. The CDR3 consists of 17 residues. Trimming took 1 base from V and 3 from J, leaving 15 bases between them. Germline loops: CDR1 MGHDK, CDR2 SYGVNS. The CDR3 is CASSESTPHGANEKLFF. In nucleotides, the CDR3 is TGTGCCAGCAGTGAATCAACACCTCACGGGGCTAATGAAAAACTGTTTTTT. Full variable domain (missing parts from reference TRBV25-1 and TRBJ1-4): EADIYQTPRYLVIGTGKKITLECSQTMGHDKMYWYQQDPGMELHLIHYSYGVNSTEKGDLSSESTVSRIRTEHFPLTLESARPSHTSQYLCASSESTPHGANEKLFFGSGTQLSVL.

The V gene is TRBV7-9, the J gene TRBJ1-1; D gene ambiguous. Trimming took off 5 bases at V and 3 bases at J, with 10 bases between the two ends. The CDR3 extends over 13 amino acids. Germline CDR1 reads SEHNR; CDR2 reads FQNEAQ (reference sequence). The CDR3 loop reads CASSPGLHTEAFF. The DNA for the CDR3 is TGTGCCAGCAGCCCCGGACTGCACACTGAAGCTTTCTTT.

The rearrangement links TRBV28 to TRBJ1-5; 8 bases align to TRBD1. The CDR3 runs 14 residues. J lost 4 bases, V lost 9 bases, and 8 bases had no gene match. Germline V CDR1 and CDR2: MDHEN, SYDVKM. CDR3 bases: TGTGCCAGATCTAGGACAGGGAATAATCAGCCCCAGCATTTT. The encoded protein is CARSRTGNNQPQHF.